The 20 T cell receptor beta chains reported below all come from one sample, sequenced in a study of T cell responses to AZD1222 COVID-19 vaccine (dated by TCRdb to the early 2020s). Reading the label with the study, this specimen's time point is: about 28 days (+/-7) after the second vaccine dose. The library was prepared using the immunoSEQ multiplex PCR assay. Drawn from immuneACCESS, this table holds only the in-frame rearrangements with V and J called that TCRdb kept. Clones are partly lost; checked studies trace under half to an unresolved V gene and leave the rest unexplained. This sample holds fewer than 200,000 clones; 90% to 95% were observed only once. Around 1.5% of the sample rests with the top ten. The sequenced sample was peripheral blood, obtained 28 days after the second AZD1222 dose. These receptors were collected from an adult who received the AZD1222 COVID-19 vaccine.

The rearrangement links TRBV3-1 (or the pseudogene TRBV3-2) to TRBJ1-4; D gene ambiguous. Germline V gene lookup returns CDR1 LGHDT and CDR2 YNNKEL (reference sequence). Trimming left V 3 bases short and J 6 bases short, with 20 bases between. This CDR3 spans 17 amino acids. The CDR3 DNA sequence: TGTGCCAGCAGCCAGGCCGGTGGGCCTGTCGGATATGAAAAACTGTTTTTT. This translates into CASSQAGGPVGYEKLFF.

This clone was seen a single time. J is TRBJ1-2 and V is TRBV3-1 (or the pseudogene TRBV3-2), with 8 positions matching TRBD1. CDR1 is LGHDT and CDR2 is YNNKEL in the germline V gene (reference sequence). Trimming at V came to 4 bases and at J to 3 bases, leaving 7 bases not matched to a gene. This CDR3 is built from 15 residues. CDR3 loop: CASSPGTGEDYGYTF. CDR3 in DNA: TGTGCCAGCAGCCCGGGGACAGGCGAGGACTATGGCTACACCTTC.

The chain links TRBV28 to TRBJ1-4; no reliable D call. Germline CDR1 is MDHEN and CDR2 is SYDVKM. V lost 6 bases and J lost 8, with 34 bases in between. The CDR3 runs to 20 residues. CDR3 nucleotides: TGTGCCAGCAGCTTACTACGAGGTGTGGGTTATTCGACGAGAGGGGAAAAACTGTTTTTT. Protein product: CASSLLRGVGYSTRGEKLFF.

The rearrangement uses TRBV4-3 and TRBJ1-1; unclear D gene. CDR3 length equals 16 residues. The ends were cut back, 0 bases at V and 8 bases at J, with 19 bases in the middle. Germline CDR1 LGHNA, CDR2 YSLEER. The DNA of the CDR3 is TGCGCCAGCAGCCAAGATCGGCCAGCGGTATTTCTAGAAGCTTTCTTT. It codes for CASSQDRPAVFLEAFF.

The gene calls are TRBV19 and TRBJ2-1, with TRBD2 matching over 8 bases. CDR1 is LNHDA and CDR2 is SQIVND in the germline V gene (reference sequence). With V trimmed by 0 bases and J by 2 bases, 3 bases remained unmatched. The CDR3 consists of 16 residues. The CDR3 DNA sequence: TGTGCCAGTAGTATAGACGCGACTAGCGCCTACAATGAGCAGTTCTTC. As protein: CASSIDATSAYNEQFF.

The J gene is TRBJ2-7, the V gene TRBV7-9; 12 nucleotides line up with TRBD2. Germline values: CDR1 SEHNR, CDR2 FQNEAQ (reference sequence). The CDR3 contains 15 residues. Germline trimming cut 1 base from V and 3 bases from J; bases unmatched to any gene: 1. The CDR3 bases are TGTGCCAGCAGCTTAGGACTAGCGGGAGACTACGAGCAGTACTTC. Protein product: CASSLGLAGDYEQYF.

The gene calls are TRBV12-5 and TRBJ1-5, with D perhaps TRBD1 (5 bases). Trimming took off 9 bases at V and 4 bases at J, with 16 bases between the two ends. Germline lookup yields CDR1 LGHNT and CDR2 FRNRAP. CDR3 length equals 14 residues. CDR3 nucleotide sequence: TGTGCTAGCCAGGGAAGGATTTCGAATCAGCCCCAGCATTTT. As protein: CASQGRISNQPQHF.

The rearrangement links TRBV11-3 to TRBJ2-3, with a tentative D call TRBD2 (7 bases). Trimming left V 3 bases short and J 3 bases short, with 13 bases between. Germline V lookup: CDR1 SGHNT, CDR2 YENEEA. The CDR3 extends over 15 amino acids. CDR3 coding DNA: TGTGCCAGCAGCTTTCCGGGGGGCCGGACAGATACGCAGTATTTT. Protein product: CASSFPGGRTDTQYF.

The V gene is TRBV5-6, the J gene TRBJ1-1; no clear D. The CDR3 covers 14 residues. V dropped 2 bases and J dropped 1 base, with 9 bases sitting between them. Looked up from germline, CDR1 is SGHDT and CDR2 is YYEEEE. The CDR3 region has the DNA TGTGCCAGCAGCTTAATAACCCGGAACACTGAAGCTTTCTTT. This sequence encodes CASSLITRNTEAFF.

The CDR3 spells CASSLQGSGYTF. In nucleotides, the CDR3 is TGTGCCAGCAGTCTACAGGGGTCTGGCTACACCTTC. The chain carries TRBV12-3 or TRBV12-4 and TRBJ1-2; 7 nucleotides agree with TRBD1. The CDR3 loop spans 12 amino acids. The V gene end was trimmed by 5 bases and the J gene end by 7 bases; junction bases not matched to a gene: 4.

The chain is built from TRBV7-9 and TRBJ1-2; D perhaps matches TRBD1 (6 bases). V was trimmed by 5 bases and J by 7 bases, leaving 23 bases between them. CDR3 length: 16 amino acids. Germline CDR1 is SEHNR and CDR2 is FQNEAQ (reference sequence). The CDR3 sequence: CASSKGGDRAGSGYTF. For the CDR3, the DNA is TGTGCCAGCAGCAAGGGGGGGGACCGTGCAGGGTCTGGCTACACCTTC.

The gene calls are TRBV27 and TRBJ1-1, with D unresolved. Trimming stripped 4 bases from V and 4 bases from J, with 13 bases between. The CDR3 length is 14 residues. The germline CDR1 and CDR2 sequences are MNHEY and SMNVEV (reference sequence). CDR3 region: CASSSPIGGTEAFF. In nucleotides, the CDR3 is TGTGCCAGCAGTTCGCCGATTGGCGGCACTGAAGCTTTCTTT.

This clone has only a few counts. The CDR3 DNA follows: TGTGCCAGCAGTGACGGGACTAGCGCAGATACGCAGTATTTT. Its protein is CASSDGTSADTQYF. V usage is TRBV6-4 and J usage is TRBJ2-3, with TRBD2 matching over 10 bases. In germline, CDR1 is MRHNA, CDR2 SNTAGT. With 2 bases clipped from V and 4 bases from J, the junction kept 0 bases outside the gene matches. CDR3 length: 14 residues.

In its sample, this clone was seen once. The V call is TRBV28, the J call TRBJ1-5; D is ambiguous. Germline lookup yields CDR1 MDHEN and CDR2 SYDVKM. The CDR3 consists of 16 residues. Trimming removed 3 bases at V and 2 bases at J, with 14 bases between. As DNA, the CDR3 is TGTGCCAGCAGTTTTGTGTTTAGGAGTGGCAATCAGCCCCAGCATTTT. This codes for CASSFVFRSGNQPQHF.

J is TRBJ1-2 and V is TRBV7-9, with TRBD1 identical over 8 bases. Trimming took 5 bases from V and 2 from J; bases not matched to a gene: 4. Germline V CDR1 and CDR2: SEHNR, FQNEAQ (reference sequence). CDR3 size: 14 residues. The CDR3 protein is CASSPGGTNYGYTF. The CDR3 DNA reads as TGTGCCAGCAGCCCAGGGGGCACGAACTATGGCTACACCTTC. Filled out from reference TRBV7-9 and TRBJ1-2, the complete variable domain reads DTGVSQNPRHKITKRGQNVTFRCDPISEHNRLYWYRQTLGQGPEFLTYFQNEAQLEKSRLLSDRFSAERPKGSFSTLEIQRTEQGDSAMYLCASSPGGTNYGYTFGSGTRLTVV.

The V gene is TRBV6-5, the J gene TRBJ2-1; D is unclear. Germline-derived CDR1 and CDR2 are MNHEY and SVGAGI. V was clipped by 9 bases and J by 0 bases, with 9 bases between them. The CDR3 is 13 amino acids. The CDR3 loop is CASGWSSYNEQFF. The CDR3 nucleotides are TGTGCCAGTGGGTGGAGCTCCTACAATGAGCAGTTCTTC.

The chain combines TRBV6-5 with TRBJ2-7; 12 bases agree with TRBD2. The CDR3 spans 13 residues. Germline values: CDR1 MNHEY, CDR2 SVGAGI. J gave up 1 base and V 10 bases, and 2 bases lay outside the gene matches. The DNA for the CDR3 is TGTGCCACCCTAGCGGGGGGGTCCTACGAGCAGTACTTC. This gives the protein CATLAGGSYEQYF.

The gene calls are TRBV6-5 and TRBJ1-5; 7 nucleotides line up with TRBD1. Germline V gene sequence: CDR1 MNHEY, CDR2 SVGAGI. V gave up 6 bases and J gave up 5 bases; unmatched junction bases: 10. The length of the CDR3 is 15 residues. The CDR3 here is CASRGLTGSYQPQHF. CDR3 in DNA: TGTGCCAGCAGGGGATTGACAGGGTCGTATCAGCCCCAGCATTTT.

The V and J genes are TRBV9 and TRBJ2-1; TRBD1 is a possible D gene (6 bases). CDR1 and CDR2 (germline): SGDLS, YYNGEE. The CDR3 covers 15 residues. Trimming took off 1 base at V and 8 bases at J, with 16 bases between the two ends. CDR3: CASSVRGTLRDEQFF. CDR3 sequence (DNA): TGTGCCAGCAGCGTACGTGGGACATTGCGAGATGAGCAGTTCTTC. Based on the CDR3 plus reference TRBV9 and TRBJ2-1, the full variable domain is DSGVTQTPKHLITATGQRVTLRCSPRSGDLSVYWYQQSLDQGLQFLIQYYNGEERAKGNILERFSAQQFPDLHSELNLSSLELGDSALYFCASSVRGTLRDEQFFGPGTRLTVL.

This rearrangement joins TRBV18 to TRBJ2-7; 8 bases are a match to TRBD2. The CDR3 contains 17 residues. CDR1 KGHSH and CDR2 LQKENI come from the germline V gene. J was trimmed by 4 bases and V by 0 bases; bases with no gene match: 11. The CDR3 sequence is CASSPPSKSGSRYEQYF. CDR3 nucleotides: TGTGCCAGCTCACCACCCTCAAAGAGCGGGAGCAGGTACGAGCAGTACTTC.